The 27 T cell receptor beta chains given below trace back to one sample, sequenced in a study of T cells after yellow fever vaccination. TCRdb itself ran the 5' RACE reads through MiXCR, one entry per CDR3 protein. The data hold under 400,000 distinct CDR3 sequences, with under 14% observed a single time. The specimen was PBMCs, collected on the day of the first yellow fever vaccination. These receptors came from a man between 18 and 35 years old who received the YFV17D yellow fever vaccine.

The chain joins TRBV15 to TRBJ1-5, with D unresolved. CDR3 length: 16 amino acids. The ends were cut back, 0 bases at V and 5 bases at J, with 14 bases in the middle. CDR1 is LNHNV and CDR2 is YYDKDF in the germline V gene (reference sequence). DNA of the CDR3: TGTGCCACCAGCAGAGAGGGATTCCCAAGGGATCAGCCCCAGCATTTT. This translates into CATSREGFPRDQPQHF. Variable domain in full (rest from reference TRBV15 and TRBJ1-5): DAMVIQNPRYQVTQFGKPVTLSCSQTLNHNVMYWYQQKSSQAPKLLFHYYDKDFNNEADTPDNFQSRRPNTSFCFLDIRSPGLGDTAMYLCATSREGFPRDQPQHFGDGTRLSIL.

V and J are TRBV18 and TRBJ2-1; 8 nucleotides line up with TRBD1. Germline V gene lookup returns CDR1 KGHSH and CDR2 LQKENI. Losses at the gene ends were 5 bases for V and 8 bases for J; bases not matched to a gene: 11. The CDR3 totals 15 residues. The CDR3 spells CASSRLGTGLYEQFF. CDR3 DNA: TGTGCCAGCTCAAGACTCGGGACAGGTTTATATGAGCAGTTCTTC.

This clonotype was counted ten times or more. V usage is TRBV7-8 and J usage is TRBJ2-1, with a weak D call TRBD2 (7 bases). The CDR3 sequence is 15 residues long. Trimming left V 5 bases short and J 9 bases short, with 20 bases between. Germline CDR1 is SGHVS and CDR2 is FQNEAQ. In DNA, the CDR3 is TGTGCCAGCAGCCCCGTGGGGCGGGGGCACGTTGAGCAGTTCTTC. Protein: CASSPVGRGHVEQFF.

CDR3 loop: CASSAIGNLNTEAFF. The CDR3 DNA follows: TGTGCCAGCAGTGCGATAGGGAATTTGAACACTGAAGCTTTCTTT. The genes are TRBV28 and TRBJ1-1; D is unresolved. Germline CDR1 and CDR2: MDHEN and SYDVKM. This CDR3 contains 15 residues. V was shortened by 5 bases and J by 0 bases, with 13 bases between the two germline ends.

This clonotype was picked up a small number of times. The J gene is TRBJ2-7, the V gene TRBV28, with D possibly matching TRBD2 (6 bases). CDR3 length equals 12 residues. With 7 bases removed from V and 2 bases from J, the gap between germline ends came to 9 bases. Germline assignment: CDR1 MDHEN and CDR2 SYDVKM. The CDR3 reads CASTRGAYEQYF. CDR3 DNA: TGTGCCAGCACTCGCGGGGCCTACGAGCAGTACTTC.

In its sample, this clonotype was seen a few times. This chain uses TRBV12-3 or TRBV12-4 with TRBJ1-5; TRBD1 matches 10 bases. The CDR3 is 12 residues long. J gave up 16 bases and V 0 bases, and 3 bases lay outside the gene matches. The CDR3 loop is CASSLAGTGVHF. Here the CDR3 DNA reads TGTGCCAGCAGTTTAGCCGGGACAGGGGTACATTTT.

The chain joins TRBV27 to TRBJ2-5; D remains ambiguous. The germline V gene has CDR1 MNHEY and CDR2 SMNVEV (reference sequence). CDR3 size: 15 residues. V gave up 6 bases and J gave up 2 bases, with 16 bases separating them. Written as DNA, the CDR3 is TGTGCCAGCAGACAATTCGCAAGAATGCAAGAGACCCAGTACTTC. Translating gives CASRQFARMQETQYF.

The chain uses TRBV7-9 and TRBJ2-3; 8 nucleotides match TRBD2. Germline-derived CDR1 and CDR2 are SEHNR and FQNEAQ (reference sequence). After removal of 1 base from V and 4 bases from J, the junction contained 10 bases not matched to a gene. The CDR3 consists of 17 residues. This CDR3 reads CASSLEWWRGAPDTQYF. DNA for the CDR3: TGTGCCAGCAGCTTAGAATGGTGGCGGGGGGCCCCAGATACGCAGTATTTT.

In its sample, this clonotype was seen many times. This chain joins TRBV4-2 and TRBJ2-6, with 8 nucleotides matching TRBD1. Germline lookup yields CDR1 LGHNA and CDR2 YNFKEQ. V dropped 5 bases and J dropped 1; count of bases not matched to a gene: 16. The CDR3 sequence is 20 residues long. The DNA for the CDR3 is TGTGCCAGCAGCGTCGTCCCGGGACAGGCTTCAAGGTCTGGGGCCAACGTCCTGACTTTC. Its translation is CASSVVPGQASRSGANVLTF.

The CDR3 loop is CASSLNIGLGSPLHF. As DNA, the CDR3 is TGTGCCAGCAGCTTAAATATAGGGCTCGGCTCACCCCTCCACTTT. This sequence joins TRBV7-2 and TRBJ1-6; the D is unclear. CDR1 and CDR2 from the germline V gene are SGHTA and FQGNSA. The CDR3 length is 15 residues. Trimming took off 2 bases at V and 10 bases at J, with 15 bases between the two ends.

This clonotype was detected only a few times. The chain is built from TRBV5-1 and TRBJ2-3; possibly TRBD2 for D (6 bases). The CDR3 length is 15 residues. CDR1 SGHRS and CDR2 YFSETQ come from the germline V gene. V was clipped by 4 bases and J by 3 bases, with 15 bases between them. The CDR3 DNA is TGCGCCAGCAGCCTTTCTAGACTAGTGACAGATACGCAGTATTTT. The encoded protein is CASSLSRLVTDTQYF.

This clonotype occurred a few times. This chain uses TRBV7-6 with TRBJ2-1; D perhaps matches TRBD1 (5 bases). Trimming took 1 base from V and 5 from J, leaving 12 bases between them. CDR1 and CDR2 (germline): SGHVS, FNYEAQ. This CDR3 is built from 15 residues. The CDR3 nucleotides are TGTGCCAGCAGCTTAGGGTGGCAGGGAAACAATGAGCAGTTCTTC. Its protein is CASSLGWQGNNEQFF. Using reference TRBV7-6 and TRBJ2-1 for the parts outside the CDR3, the full variable domain is GAGVSQSPRYKVTKRGQDVALRCDPISGHVSLYWYRQALGQGPEFLTYFNYEAQQDKSGLPNDRFSAERPEGSISTLTIQRTEQRDSAMYRCASSLGWQGNNEQFFGPGTRLTVL.

The rearrangement uses TRBV7-3 and TRBJ2-5; D not resolved. Germline lookup yields CDR1 SGHTA and CDR2 FQGTGA. The CDR3 covers 13 residues. The germline V and J ends were trimmed by 5 bases and 7 bases, with 14 bases remaining between them. The chain's CDR3 is CASSPQKGGTQYF. Here the CDR3 DNA reads TGTGCCAGCAGCCCCCAGAAGGGCGGGACCCAGTACTTC.

This chain joins TRBV3-1 and TRBJ2-7; D gene uncertain. V dropped 1 base and J dropped 1 base, with 11 bases sitting between them. Germline assignment: CDR1 LGHDT and CDR2 YNNKEL (reference sequence). This CDR3 is 15 amino acids long. The DNA of the CDR3 is TGTGCCAGCAGCCAAGGTCGTGGCGGATCCTACGAGCAGTACTTC. Its protein product is CASSQGRGGSYEQYF.

The gene calls are TRBV6-5 and TRBJ2-5; TRBD2 matches 10 bases. V dropped 2 bases and J dropped 1; count of bases not matched to a gene: 1. The CDR3 covers 15 residues. CDR1 MNHEY and CDR2 SVGAGI come from the germline V gene. CDR3 sequence: CASSYERGGQETQYF. CDR3 DNA sequence: TGTGCCAGCAGTTACGAGCGGGGGGGCCAAGAGACCCAGTACTTC.

This clonotype occurred a few times. J is TRBJ2-1 and V is TRBV19, with TRBD1 matching 7 bases. CDR1 LNHDA and CDR2 SQIVND come from the germline V gene (reference sequence). With V trimmed by 1 base and J by 0 bases, 6 bases remained unmatched. The CDR3 totals 17 residues. CDR3 coding DNA: TGTGCCAGTAGTATAGTCCTCGGGGACAGCTCCTACAATGAGCAGTTCTTC. It encodes CASSIVLGDSSYNEQFF.

This clonotype occurred many times. The chain combines TRBV27 with TRBJ2-2; D ambiguous. CDR3 size: 13 residues. Germline V gives CDR1 MNHEY, CDR2 SMNVEV (reference sequence). Trimming shortened V by 3 bases and J by 6 bases, and 8 bases separated the two germline ends. The CDR3 loop is CASSFGEAGELFF. CDR3 nucleotides: TGTGCCAGCAGTTTTGGAGAGGCCGGGGAGCTGTTTTTT.

This clonotype was observed many times. J is TRBJ2-1 and V is TRBV7-6; 10 nucleotides line up with TRBD2. This CDR3 contains 15 residues. Trimming cost V 5 bases and J 6 bases; bases outside gene matches: 7. Germline V gene sequence: CDR1 SGHVS, CDR2 FNYEAQ. CDR3 bases: TGTGCCAGCAGCCAGGGACTAGCGAGTACCAATGAGCAGTTCTTC. Translation: CASSQGLASTNEQFF.

As for this clonotype: Without the conserved terminal phenylalanine or tryptophan, this CDR3 likely stems from a read error. This sequence joins TRBV11-2 and TRBJ1-1; the D is unclear. The germline gives CDR1 SGHAT, CDR2 FQNNGV. This CDR3 comprises 13 residues. Trimming removed 3 bases at V and 0 bases at J, with 5 bases between. CDR3 residues: CASSLGMNTEAFY. CDR3 in DNA: TGTGCCAGCAGCTTGGGTATGAACACTGAAGCTTTCTAT.

This clonotype was found a few times. This rearrangement joins TRBV9 to TRBJ2-1; D may be TRBD2 (7 bases). The germline V gene has CDR1 SGDLS and CDR2 YYNGEE. The CDR3 contains 15 residues. V shed 4 bases and J shed 3 bases, with 14 bases lying between them. CDR3 amino acids: CASSIRGALYNEQFF. The CDR3 DNA is TGTGCCAGCAGCATCCGGGGGGCCCTCTACAATGAGCAGTTCTTC.

J is TRBJ2-3 and V is TRBV20-1; 7 bases align to TRBD1. Germline V gives CDR1 DFQATT, CDR2 SNEGSKA (reference sequence). The CDR3 covers 17 residues. The J segment lost 0 bases and the V segment lost 4 bases, leaving 13 bases of the junction unmatched. The CDR3 nucleotides read TGCAGTGCTACCCCCTTTACAGGGGCGTGGAGCACAGATACGCAGTATTTT. It translates to CSATPFTGAWSTDTQYF.

This clonotype turned up a few times. The chain recombines TRBV6-2 or TRBV6-3 with TRBJ1-1, with D hard to call. Germline V gene sequence: CDR1 MNHEY, CDR2 SVGEGT. Deletions cut 6 bases from V and 3 bases from J, with 14 bases between. There are 14 residues in the CDR3. CDR3 residues: CASSRGQAYTEAFF. The CDR3 DNA reads TGTGCCAGCAGCCGAGGGCAGGCTTACACTGAAGCTTTCTTT.

This clonotype has just a few counts. The chain links TRBV2 to TRBJ2-1; 10 nucleotides agree with TRBD1. The CDR3 spans 17 residues. V shed 5 bases, J shed 7 bases, and the junction held 14 bases outside the gene matches. Germline-derived CDR1 and CDR2 are SNHLY and FYNNEI. The DNA for the CDR3 is TGTGCCAGCAGTCCAGGGACAGGGGCAAAAAACGAGAATGAGCAGTTCTTC. Protein product: CASSPGTGAKNENEQFF.

In its sample, this clonotype was seen a few times. The genes are TRBV9 and TRBJ2-2; 10 bases map to TRBD2. Germline values: CDR1 SGDLS, CDR2 YYNGEE. Losses at the gene ends were 3 bases for V and 5 bases for J; bases not matched to a gene: 4. CDR3 size: 15 residues. CDR3 DNA: TGTGCCAGCAGCGCCCAGGGACTAGCGACCGGGGAGCTGTTTTTT. Protein product: CASSAQGLATGELFF.

The chain recombines TRBV20-1 with TRBJ1-1; perhaps TRBD1 as D (6 bases). The V and J ends lost 5 bases and 0 bases respectively, with 10 bases between them. CDR3 length equals 13 residues. Germline CDR1 is DFQATT and CDR2 is SNEGSKA (reference sequence). The CDR3 bases are TGCAGTGCTCTTAGGGACATGAACACTGAAGCTTTCTTT. It yields the protein CSALRDMNTEAFF.

This clonotype occurred a few times. This rearrangement joins TRBV20-1 to TRBJ1-5; TRBD1 matches 7 bases. Germline values: CDR1 DFQATT, CDR2 SNEGSKA (reference sequence). The CDR3 is 14 amino acids. Trimming took 6 bases from V and 3 from J; bases not matched to a gene: 8. The CDR3 loop is CSAGGGNLNQPQHF. The CDR3 bases are TGCAGTGCAGGGGGCGGGAACCTCAATCAGCCCCAGCATTTT.

This clonotype was seen at least ten times. V and J are TRBV5-1 and TRBJ1-2; D not resolved. The CDR3 totals 14 residues. Trimming cost V 7 bases and J 7 bases, with 20 bases left between them. Germline V gives CDR1 SGHRS, CDR2 YFSETQ. The CDR3 protein is CASGPPGRLVGYTF. CDR3 nucleotides: TGCGCCAGCGGACCTCCGGGGAGGCTCGTTGGCTACACCTTC.